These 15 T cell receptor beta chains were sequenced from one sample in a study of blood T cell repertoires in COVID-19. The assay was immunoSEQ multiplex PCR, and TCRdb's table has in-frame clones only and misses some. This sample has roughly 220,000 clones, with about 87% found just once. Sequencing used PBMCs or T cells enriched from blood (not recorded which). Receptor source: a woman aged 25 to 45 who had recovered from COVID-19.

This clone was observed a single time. The CDR3 spells CSVAQGGNSPLHF. The DNA of the CDR3 is TGCAGCGTCGCACAGGGAGGGAATTCACCCCTCCACTTT. V and J are TRBV29-1 and TRBJ1-6; tentative D call: TRBD1 (6 bases). This CDR3 contains 13 residues. The V gene lost 6 bases and the J gene lost 7 bases, with 13 bases spanning the gap. CDR1 SQVTM and CDR2 ANQGSEA come from the germline V gene.

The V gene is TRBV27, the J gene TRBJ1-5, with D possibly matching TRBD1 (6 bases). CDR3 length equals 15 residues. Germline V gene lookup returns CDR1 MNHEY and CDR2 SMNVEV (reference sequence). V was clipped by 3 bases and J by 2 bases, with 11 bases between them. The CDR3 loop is CASSFPPGGNQPQHF. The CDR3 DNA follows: TGTGCCAGCAGTTTTCCCCCAGGGGGCAATCAGCCCCAGCATTTT.

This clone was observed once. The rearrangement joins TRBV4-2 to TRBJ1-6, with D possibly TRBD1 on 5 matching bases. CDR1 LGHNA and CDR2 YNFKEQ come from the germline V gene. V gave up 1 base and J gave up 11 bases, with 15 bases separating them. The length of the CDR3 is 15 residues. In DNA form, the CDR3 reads TGTGCCAGCAGCCAAGGTTTAGGCAGGGCACCACCCCTCCACTTT. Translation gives CASSQGLGRAPPLHF.

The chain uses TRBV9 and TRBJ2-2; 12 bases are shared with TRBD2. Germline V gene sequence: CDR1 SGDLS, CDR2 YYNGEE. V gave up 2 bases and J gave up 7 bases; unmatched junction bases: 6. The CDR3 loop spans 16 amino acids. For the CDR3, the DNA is TGTGCCAGCAGCGTTTCTAGCGGGGGGGCTGGCGGGGAGCTGTTTTTT. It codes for CASSVSSGGAGGELFF.

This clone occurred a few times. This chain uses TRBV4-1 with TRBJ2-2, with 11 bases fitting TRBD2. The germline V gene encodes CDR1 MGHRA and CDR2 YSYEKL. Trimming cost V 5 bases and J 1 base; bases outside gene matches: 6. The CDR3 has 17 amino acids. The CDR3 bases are TGCGCCAGCAGCTCACTAGCGGGGGCATTGAACACCGGGGAGCTGTTTTTT. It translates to CASSSLAGALNTGELFF.

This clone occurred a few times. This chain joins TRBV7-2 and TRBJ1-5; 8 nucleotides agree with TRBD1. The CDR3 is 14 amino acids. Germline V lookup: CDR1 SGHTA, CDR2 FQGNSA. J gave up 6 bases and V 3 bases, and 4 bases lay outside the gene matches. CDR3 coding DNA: TGTGCCAGCAGCTTGGACAGGGTGGGTCAGCCCCAGCATTTT. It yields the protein CASSLDRVGQPQHF.

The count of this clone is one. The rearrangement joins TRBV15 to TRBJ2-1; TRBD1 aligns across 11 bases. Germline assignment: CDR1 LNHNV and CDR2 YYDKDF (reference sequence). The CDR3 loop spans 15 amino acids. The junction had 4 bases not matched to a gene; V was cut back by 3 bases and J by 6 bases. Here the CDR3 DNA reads TGTGCCACCAGCAGCACCGGGACAGGGGGCAATGAGCAGTTCTTC. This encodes CATSSTGTGGNEQFF. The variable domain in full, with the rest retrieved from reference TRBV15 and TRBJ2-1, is DAMVIQNPRYQVTQFGKPVTLSCSQTLNHNVMYWYQQKSSQAPKLLFHYYDKDFNNEADTPDNFQSRRPNTSFCFLDIRSPGLGDTAMYLCATSSTGTGGNEQFFGPGTRLTVL.

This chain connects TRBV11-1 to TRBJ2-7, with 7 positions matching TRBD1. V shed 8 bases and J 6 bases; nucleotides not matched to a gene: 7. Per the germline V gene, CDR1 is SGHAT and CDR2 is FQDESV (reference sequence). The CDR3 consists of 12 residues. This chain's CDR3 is CASGNRGTEQYF. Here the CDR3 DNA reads TGTGCCAGCGGAAACAGGGGAACCGAGCAGTACTTC. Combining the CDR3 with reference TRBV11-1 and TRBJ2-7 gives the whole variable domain EAEVAQSPRYKITEKSQAVAFWCDPISGHATLYWYRQILGQGPELLVQFQDESVVDDSQLPKDRFSAERLKGVDSTLKIQPAELGDSAMYLCASGNRGTEQYFGPGTRLTVT.

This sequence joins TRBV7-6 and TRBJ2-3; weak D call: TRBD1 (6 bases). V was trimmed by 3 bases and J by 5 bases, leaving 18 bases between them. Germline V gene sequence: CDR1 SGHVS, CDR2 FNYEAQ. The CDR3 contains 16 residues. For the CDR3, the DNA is TGTGCCAGCAGCTTCTCCCGACATGGGGGCCAAGATACGCAGTATTTT. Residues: CASSFSRHGGQDTQYF.

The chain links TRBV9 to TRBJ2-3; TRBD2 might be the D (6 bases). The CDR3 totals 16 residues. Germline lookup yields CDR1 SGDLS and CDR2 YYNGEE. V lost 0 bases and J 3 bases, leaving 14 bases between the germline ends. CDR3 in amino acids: CASSVGGAGRTDTQYF. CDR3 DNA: TGTGCCAGCAGCGTAGGAGGGGCAGGGAGGACAGATACGCAGTATTTT.

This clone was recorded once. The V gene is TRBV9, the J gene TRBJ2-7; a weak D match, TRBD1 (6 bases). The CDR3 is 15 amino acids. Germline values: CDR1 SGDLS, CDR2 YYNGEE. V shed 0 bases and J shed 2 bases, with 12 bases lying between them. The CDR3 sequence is CASSVVPTGAYEQYF. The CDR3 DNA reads TGTGCCAGCAGCGTAGTCCCGACAGGTGCCTACGAGCAGTACTTC.

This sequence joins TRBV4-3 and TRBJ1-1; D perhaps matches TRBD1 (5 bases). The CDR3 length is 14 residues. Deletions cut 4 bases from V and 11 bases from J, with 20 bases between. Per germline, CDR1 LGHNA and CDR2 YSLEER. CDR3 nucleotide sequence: TGCGCCAGCAGCCCCCGGGTACTTTCGGGGGATGCTTTCTTT. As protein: CASSPRVLSGDAFF.

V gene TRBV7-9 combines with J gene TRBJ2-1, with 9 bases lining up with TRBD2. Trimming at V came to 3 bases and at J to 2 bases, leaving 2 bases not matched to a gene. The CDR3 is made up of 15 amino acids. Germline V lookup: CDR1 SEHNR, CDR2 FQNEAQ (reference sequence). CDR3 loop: CASSLSSGAYNEQFF. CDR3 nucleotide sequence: TGTGCCAGCAGCTTGTCTAGCGGGGCCTACAATGAGCAGTTCTTC.

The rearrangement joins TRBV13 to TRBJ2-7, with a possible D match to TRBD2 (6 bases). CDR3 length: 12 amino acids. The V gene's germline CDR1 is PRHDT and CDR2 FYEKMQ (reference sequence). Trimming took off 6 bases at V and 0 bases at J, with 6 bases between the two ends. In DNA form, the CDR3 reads TGTGCCAGCAGGGGGGGCTCCTACGAGCAGTACTTC. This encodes CASRGGSYEQYF.

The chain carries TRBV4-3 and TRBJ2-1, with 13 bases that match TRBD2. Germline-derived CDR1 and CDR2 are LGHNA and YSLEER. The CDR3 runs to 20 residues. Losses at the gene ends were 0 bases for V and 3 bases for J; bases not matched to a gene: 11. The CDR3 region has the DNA TGCGCCAGCAGCCAAGATTCACTAGCGGGGGGGCCATCAGTCTACAATGAGCAGTTCTTC. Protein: CASSQDSLAGGPSVYNEQFF.